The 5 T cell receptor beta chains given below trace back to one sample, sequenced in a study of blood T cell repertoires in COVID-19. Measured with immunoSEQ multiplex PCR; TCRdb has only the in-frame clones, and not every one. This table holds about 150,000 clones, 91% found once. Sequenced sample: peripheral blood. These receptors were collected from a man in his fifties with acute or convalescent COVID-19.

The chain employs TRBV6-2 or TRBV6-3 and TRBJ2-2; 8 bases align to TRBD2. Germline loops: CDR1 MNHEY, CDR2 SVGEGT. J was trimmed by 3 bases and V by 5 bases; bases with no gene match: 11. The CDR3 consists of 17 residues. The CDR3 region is CASSDLTGGGHTGELFF. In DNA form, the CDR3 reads TGTGCCAGCAGTGATCTAACGGGGGGGGGACACACCGGGGAGCTGTTTTTT.

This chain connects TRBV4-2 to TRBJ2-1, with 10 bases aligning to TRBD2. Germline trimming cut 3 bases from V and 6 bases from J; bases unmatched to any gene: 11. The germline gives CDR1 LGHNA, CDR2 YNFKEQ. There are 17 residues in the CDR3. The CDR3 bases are TGTGCCAGCAGCCACCCGGGACTAGCGTCTGGCGGCAATGAGCAGTTCTTC. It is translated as CASSHPGLASGGNEQFF.

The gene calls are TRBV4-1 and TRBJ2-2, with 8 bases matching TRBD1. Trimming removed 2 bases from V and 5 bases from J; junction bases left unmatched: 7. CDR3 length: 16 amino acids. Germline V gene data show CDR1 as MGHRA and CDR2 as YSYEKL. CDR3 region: CASSQWGRGRTGELFF. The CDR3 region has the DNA TGCGCCAGCAGCCAATGGGGCAGGGGGCGGACCGGGGAGCTGTTTTTT.

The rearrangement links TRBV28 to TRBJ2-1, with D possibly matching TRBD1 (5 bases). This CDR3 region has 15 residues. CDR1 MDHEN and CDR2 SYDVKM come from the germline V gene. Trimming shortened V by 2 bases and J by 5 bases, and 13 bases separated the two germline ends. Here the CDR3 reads CASSLVPTEDNEQFF. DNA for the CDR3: TGTGCCAGCAGTTTAGTTCCGACAGAAGACAATGAGCAGTTCTTC.

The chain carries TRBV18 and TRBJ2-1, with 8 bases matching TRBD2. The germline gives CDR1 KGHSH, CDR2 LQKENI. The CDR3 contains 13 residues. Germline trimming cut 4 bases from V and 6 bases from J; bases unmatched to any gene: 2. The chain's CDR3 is CASSLAGGNEQFF. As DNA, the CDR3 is TGTGCCAGCTCACTTGCGGGAGGCAATGAGCAGTTCTTC.